This T cell receptor beta chain was sequenced in a study of cytomegalovirus exposure and HLA in healthy donors. The overall study: Just over 80% of 300 to 450 genotyped donors fell in the Caucasian-associated ancestry cluster.

The PCR used 60 Vbeta and 13 Jbeta primers. Study processing details: It was a later analysis that counted tens of millions of unique TCR beta chains, of which some 9.9 million were shared. Method: immunoSEQ multiplex PCR; TCRdb's copy keeps in-frame clones and lacks some. V, J and clone size are taken as reported in that table, and D and trimming were inferred from the DNA itself. The data hold 78,000 or so clones, with around 85% observed a single time. Notes on the study in general: A missense DCLRE1C variant was associated with V- and J-gene trimming of TCR beta chains in a later analysis, and an independent cohort replicated the association. Despite most TCR sequences being rare, some public TCRs occurred in many donors.

This clone was seen more than once but under ten times. Antigen: not known. CDR1 SEHNR and CDR2 FQNEAQ come from the germline V gene (reference sequence). This CDR3 is 15 amino acids long. V shed 5 bases, J shed 8 bases, and the junction held 12 bases outside the gene matches. J is TRBJ1-1 and V is TRBV7-9; 9 positions match TRBD1. What was sequenced was PBMCs. The origin of this receptor is a woman aged 45-65 years in good health and CMV-seronegative. The CDR3 sequence: CASSPRDRVNLEAFF. For the CDR3, the DNA is TGTGCCAGCAGCCCCCGGGACAGGGTAAATTTAGAAGCTTTCTTT.